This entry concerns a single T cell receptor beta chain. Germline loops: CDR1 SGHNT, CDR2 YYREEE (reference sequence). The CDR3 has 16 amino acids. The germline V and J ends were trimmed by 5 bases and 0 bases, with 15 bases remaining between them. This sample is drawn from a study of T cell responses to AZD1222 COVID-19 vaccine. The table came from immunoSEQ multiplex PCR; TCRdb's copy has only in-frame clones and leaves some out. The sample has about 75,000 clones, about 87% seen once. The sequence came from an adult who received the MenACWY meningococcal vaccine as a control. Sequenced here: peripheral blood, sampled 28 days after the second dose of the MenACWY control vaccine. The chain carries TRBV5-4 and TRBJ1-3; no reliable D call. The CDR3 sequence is CASSHQGSNSGNTIYF. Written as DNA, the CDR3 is TGTGCCAGCAGTCACCAAGGGAGTAACTCTGGAAACACCATATATTTT.